These 16 T cell receptor beta chains share one sample of origin, sequenced in a study of radiation and T cells in renal cell carcinoma. Profiling relied on immunoSEQ multiplex PCR, and the TCRdb table lists in-frame clones only, not all of them. The data show 100,000 to 150,000 clones, approximately 90% seen once. Time point reported: blood 2 weeks post-SBRT. Treatment meaning: 15 Gy SBRT to primary tumor, nephrectomy 4 weeks later. Here the sequenced sample was blood, taken from a patient whose treatment included radiotherapy and nephrectomy. The receptors stem from a woman between 65 and 79 years old with renal cell carcinoma.

V gene TRBV7-8 combines with J gene TRBJ2-3, with D maybe TRBD1 (6 bases). The CDR3 contains 15 residues. CDR1 SGHVS and CDR2 FQNEAQ come from the germline V gene. The V end was cut by 3 bases, the J end by 2 bases, with 12 bases between. The CDR3: CASSLMTGPTDTQYF. The CDR3 nucleotides are TGTGCCAGCAGCTTGATGACAGGCCCCACAGATACGCAGTATTTT.

V usage is TRBV5-1 and J usage is TRBJ1-3, with D unclear. V shed 5 bases and J shed 0 bases, with 6 bases lying between them. CDR3 length: 13 residues. The germline CDR1 and CDR2 sequences are SGHRS and YFSETQ. The CDR3 DNA reads as TGCGCCAGCAGTGCAGGCTCTGGAAACACCATATATTTT. The encoded protein is CASSAGSGNTIYF. Combining the CDR3 with reference TRBV5-1 and TRBJ1-3 gives the whole variable domain KAGVTQTPRYLIKTRGQQVTLSCSPISGHRSVSWYQQTPGQGLQFLFEYFSETQRNKGNFPGRFSGRQFSNSRSEMNVSTLELGDSALYLCASSAGSGNTIYFGEGSWLTVV.

This chain uses TRBV6-6 with TRBJ2-3, with D possibly TRBD1 on 5 matching bases. V was clipped by 8 bases and J by 5 bases, with 17 bases between them. The germline gives CDR1 MNHNY, CDR2 SVGAGI (reference sequence). This CDR3 contains 14 residues. The CDR3 nucleotides read TGTGCCAGCCGAATGCAAGGGGCGTTAGATACGCAGTATTTT. This translates into CASRMQGALDTQYF.

The V and J genes are TRBV7-3 and TRBJ2-3, with TRBD1 as a possible D gene (6 bases). The V and J ends lost 6 bases and 2 bases respectively, with 15 bases between them. The germline CDR1 and CDR2 sequences are SGHTA and FQGTGA. The CDR3 sequence is 15 residues long. CDR3 sequence reads: CASRQGIVSTDTQYF. CDR3 nucleotide sequence: TGTGCCAGCAGACAGGGTATCGTTTCCACAGATACGCAGTATTTT.

This clone is a singleton in its sample. V usage is TRBV4-1 and J usage is TRBJ1-4, with 10 bases identical to TRBD1. The CDR3 covers 16 residues. Trimming removed 2 bases from V and 6 bases from J; junction bases left unmatched: 6. The V gene's germline CDR1 is MGHRA and CDR2 YSYEKL. CDR3 in amino acids: CASSQTGTGEDEKLFF. CDR3 nucleotide sequence: TGCGCCAGCAGCCAAACCGGGACAGGGGAGGATGAAAAACTGTTTTTT.

This clone has a handful of counts. The sample contains more than one DNA sequence encoding this CDR3. The DNA for the CDR3 is TGCGCCAGCAGCTTGGCCGGGGAAAACTATGGCTACACCTTC. Protein product: CASSLAGENYGYTF. The chain carries TRBV5-1 and TRBJ1-2, with D unclear. V shed 0 bases and J shed 2 bases, with 8 bases lying between them. The CDR3 extends over 14 amino acids. Germline CDR1 and CDR2: SGHRS and YFSETQ.

CDR3 sequence: CASSFFGDRGVYGYTF. CDR3 sequence (DNA): TGTGCCAGCAGCTTCTTCGGGGACAGGGGAGTCTATGGCTACACCTTC. The V and J genes are TRBV11-3 and TRBJ1-2; 10 bases align to TRBD1. J lost 4 bases, V lost 3 bases, and 8 bases had no gene match. The CDR3 consists of 16 residues. Germline V gene sequence: CDR1 SGHNT, CDR2 YENEEA.

The table lists this clone with a count of one. The V gene is TRBV19, the J gene TRBJ1-2, with a weak D call TRBD1 (5 bases). This CDR3 is built from 12 residues. CDR1 is LNHDA and CDR2 is SQIVND in the germline V gene (reference sequence). V gave up 7 bases and J gave up 8 bases, with 14 bases separating them. CDR3 sequence (DNA): TGTGCCAGTACCCTCGGGACCTTAGGCTACACCTTC. This codes for CASTLGTLGYTF.

V is TRBV6-5 and J is TRBJ1-1, with D possibly TRBD1 on 5 matching bases. The germline V gene has CDR1 MNHEY and CDR2 SVGAGI. Trimming took off 5 bases at V and 4 bases at J, with 5 bases between the two ends. The CDR3 has 11 amino acids. The CDR3 spells CASSQGTEAFF. The CDR3 region has the DNA TGTGCCAGCAGTCAGGGCACTGAAGCTTTCTTT.

The rearrangement joins TRBV5-1 to TRBJ2-1; D is unclear. The V end was cut by 0 bases, the J end by 2 bases, with 3 bases between. In germline, CDR1 is SGHRS, CDR2 YFSETQ. CDR3 size: 13 residues. The CDR3 loop reads CASSLDTYNEQFF. CDR3 in DNA: TGCGCCAGCAGCTTGGACACCTACAATGAGCAGTTCTTC. The full variable domain, its missing parts supplied by reference TRBV5-1 and TRBJ2-1, is KAGVTQTPRYLIKTRGQQVTLSCSPISGHRSVSWYQQTPGQGLQFLFEYFSETQRNKGNFPGRFSGRQFSNSRSEMNVSTLELGDSALYLCASSLDTYNEQFFGPGTRLTVL.

This chain links TRBV11-2 with TRBJ2-2; D gene ambiguous. This CDR3 region has 16 residues. Trimming stripped 4 bases from V and 1 base from J, with 13 bases between. Germline loops: CDR1 SGHAT, CDR2 FQNNGV. CDR3: CASSSESLRNTGELFF. CDR3 nucleotide sequence: TGTGCCAGCAGCTCCGAAAGCCTACGGAACACCGGGGAGCTGTTTTTT.

A few counts support this clone. The chain is built from TRBV5-1 and TRBJ1-6; 10 bases match TRBD1. CDR1 is SGHRS, CDR2 YFSETQ, per germline. V lost 4 bases and J lost 5; bases outside the gene matches: 3. The CDR3 consists of 15 residues. CDR3 DNA: TGCGCCAGCAGCCCCGGGACAGGGGATAATTCACCCCTCCACTTT. Encoded protein: CASSPGTGDNSPLHF.

The rearrangement uses TRBV7-9 and TRBJ1-1; D gene uncertain. Germline-derived CDR1 and CDR2 are SEHNR and FQNEAQ (reference sequence). The CDR3 is made up of 13 amino acids. V was clipped by 4 bases and J by 4 bases, with 10 bases between them. CDR3: CASSSRGLTEAFF. CDR3 DNA sequence: TGTGCCAGCAGCTCCCGGGGTCTCACTGAAGCTTTCTTT.

The gene calls are TRBV5-4 and TRBJ2-5; TRBD1 is a possible D gene (6 bases). Germline CDR1 and CDR2: SGHNT and YYREEE (reference sequence). V lost 3 bases and J lost 3, with 18 bases in between. This CDR3 comprises 16 residues. The CDR3 DNA follows: TGTGCCAGCAGCTCCCTAAACAGGGCCAAAAAAGAGACCCAGTACTTC. Translation gives CASSSLNRAKKETQYF.

The chain has TRBV5-1 and TRBJ2-3, with a tentative D call TRBD2 (7 bases). The V end was cut by 4 bases, the J end by 0 bases, with 12 bases between. This CDR3 comprises 15 residues. Germline-derived CDR1 and CDR2 are SGHRS and YFSETQ. For the CDR3, the DNA is TGCGCCAGCAGCCCCGGGGGGCATAGCACAGATACGCAGTATTTT. Amino acids: CASSPGGHSTDTQYF.

J is TRBJ2-7 and V is TRBV5-1; TRBD1 might be the D (8 bases). The germline V gene has CDR1 SGHRS and CDR2 YFSETQ. V was shortened by 4 bases and J by 3 bases, with 20 bases between the two germline ends. The CDR3 sequence is 16 residues long. CDR3 region: CASSPGSGTGGYEQYF. CDR3 coding DNA: TGCGCCAGCAGCCCTGGGAGCGGGACAGGAGGCTACGAGCAGTACTTC.